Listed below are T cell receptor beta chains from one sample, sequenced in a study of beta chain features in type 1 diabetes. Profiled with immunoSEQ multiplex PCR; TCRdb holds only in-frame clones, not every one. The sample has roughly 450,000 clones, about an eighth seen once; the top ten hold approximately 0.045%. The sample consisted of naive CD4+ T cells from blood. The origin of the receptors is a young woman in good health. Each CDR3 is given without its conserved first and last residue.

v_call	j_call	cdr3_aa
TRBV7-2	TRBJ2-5	ASSADRGRTETQY
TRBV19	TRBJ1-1	ASRTTGTSAEAF
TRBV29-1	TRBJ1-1	SVDQRGAAEAF
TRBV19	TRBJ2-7	ASSVDSFYEQY
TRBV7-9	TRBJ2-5	ASSLALAGVVTQY
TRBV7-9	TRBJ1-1	ASNPGDTEAF
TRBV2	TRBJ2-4	ASSESGGAKNIQY
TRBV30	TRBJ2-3	AWSVGQWKVSTDTQY
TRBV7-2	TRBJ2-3	ASSPDGSNTDTQY
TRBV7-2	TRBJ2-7	ASSLASGYYEQY
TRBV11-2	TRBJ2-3	ASSLEELAQY
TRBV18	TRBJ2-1	ASSPAGTSGDEQF
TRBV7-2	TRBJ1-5	ASSLALGTNQPQH
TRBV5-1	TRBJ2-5	ASSPTGSQETQY
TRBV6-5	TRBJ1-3	ASSSGLSGNTIY
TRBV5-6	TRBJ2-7	ASSILSGRVRNEQY
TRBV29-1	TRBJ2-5	SVEGVRRETQY
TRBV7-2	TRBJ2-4	ASSLGQGAAGNIQY
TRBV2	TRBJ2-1	AGGVYNEQF
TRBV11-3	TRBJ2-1	ASSLTSLNEQF
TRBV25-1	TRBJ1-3	ASRVQSGNTIY